This is a list of T cell receptor beta chains from one sample in a study of human T cells and chemical hapten exposure. TCRdb independently ran MiXCR on the RACE reads; one entry per CDR3 protein. Among some 94,000 distinct CDR3 sequences listed, around 12% were seen once. The sample in question was whole blood, obtained in connection with sensitization to the hapten diphenylcyclopropenone (DPC). These receptors originate from a woman aged 40 to 50 with alopecia areata. Some clones in this sample may be carry-over from other donors' samples. CDR3s include the opening cysteine and the closing phenylalanine or tryptophan. The D gene is left open where the match is weak. Clone size is given for some rows only: seen once, a few or many times, or a class if the clone is expanded.

CASSGQGSYGYTF,TGTGCCAGCAGTGGACAGGGGTCCTATGGCTACACCTTC,13,TRBD1,TRBV6-5,-,TRBJ1-2
CASSLRGRGEEKLFF,TGTGCCAGCAGCTTGAGGGGCAGGGGAGAGGAAAAACTGTTTTTT,15,-,TRBV5-4,few,TRBJ1-4
CASRTGPAGELFF,TGTGCCAGTCGGACAGGTCCCGCCGGGGAGCTGTTTTTT,13,TRBD1,TRBV6-4,many,TRBJ2-2
CASRKGARSSTEAFF,TGTGCCAGCAGAAAGGGGGCGCGGTCGTCCACTGAAGCTTTCTTT,15,TRBD1,TRBV6-5,few,TRBJ1-1
CASRLPGLASNEQFF,TGTGCCAGCAGGCTACCTGGACTAGCATCCAATGAGCAGTTCTTC,15,TRBD2,TRBV6-1,-,TRBJ2-1
CSVDGDTLTDTQYF,TGCAGCGTTGACGGAGACACCCTCACAGATACGCAGTATTTT,14,-,TRBV29-1,many,TRBJ2-3
CASESRQGGGTGELFF,TGTGCCAGCGAGTCGCGGCAGGGTGGTGGCACCGGGGAGCTGTTTTTT,16,-,TRBV6-5,-,TRBJ2-2
CSVEEKAGRQGIAPLHF,TGCAGCGTTGAAGAAAAAGCGGGGAGGCAGGGCATAGCTCCCCTCCACTTT,17,-,TRBV29-1,few,TRBJ1-6
CASSLAGSGRNEQFF,TGTGCCAGCAGCTTAGCGGGGAGCGGCAGGAATGAGCAGTTCTTC,15,-,TRBV7-8,many,TRBJ2-1
CSAPGGEAFF,TGCAGTGCCCCAGGTGGCGAAGCTTTCTTT,10,-,TRBV20-1,-,TRBJ1-1
CAISGPTGQGNTIYF,TGTGCCATCAGTGGTCCGACAGGGCAAGGAAACACCATATATTTT,15,TRBD1,TRBV10-3,-,TRBJ1-3
CASSLVGETQYF,TGTGCCAGCAGCTTAGTTGGTGAGACCCAGTACTTC,12,-,TRBV7-6,many,TRBJ2-5
CASSQVGGSTDTRYF,TGTGCCAGCAGCCAAGTAGGGGGCTCCACAGATACGCGGTATTTT,15,TRBD1,TRBV3-1,few,TRBJ2-3
CASSPGTRLSYGYTF,TGTGCCAGCAGCCCGGGGACGCGTCTTAGCTATGGCTACACCTTC,15,-,TRBV5-4,many,TRBJ1-2
CASSNWGAETQHF,TGTGCCAGTAGTAACTGGGGAGCAGAGACCCAGCACTTC,13,-,TRBV19,-,TRBJ2-5
CASSQGTGSNTEAFF,TGCGCCAGCAGCCAAGGTACAGGTTCCAACACTGAAGCTTTCTTT,15,-,TRBV4-3,-,TRBJ1-1
CSASRGQGAGELFF,TGCAGTGCTAGCCGGGGACAGGGCGCCGGGGAGCTGTTTTTT,14,TRBD1,TRBV20-1,-,TRBJ2-2
CASSQELGGRAFMSYEQYF,TGCGCCAGCAGCCAAGAGTTAGGCGGGAGGGCCTTTATGTCCTACGAGCAGTACTTC,19,TRBD2,TRBV4-1,many,TRBJ2-7
CSVTRTGDTEAFF,TGCAGCGTCACCCGGACAGGGGACACTGAAGCTTTCTTT,13,TRBD1,TRBV29-1,many,TRBJ1-1
CASSLQPSGSGADTQYF,TGTGCCAGCAGCTTACAACCGAGCGGGAGCGGGGCAGATACGCAGTATTTT,17,TRBD2,TRBV7-3,many,TRBJ2-3
CASSAGQDEVEQYF,TGTGCCAGCAGTGCGGGACAGGATGAAGTCGAGCAGTACTTC,14,TRBD1,TRBV6-9,few,TRBJ2-7
CASSILTGIYEQYF,TGTGCCAGCAGCATCCTAACAGGGATCTACGAGCAGTACTTC,14,-,TRBV28,few,TRBJ2-7
CASSSTGTGLSGETQYF,TGCGCCAGCAGCTCGACCGGGACAGGGCTGTCGGGAGAGACCCAGTACTTC,17,TRBD1,TRBV5-1,few,TRBJ2-5
CASVRRMRSYEQYF,TGTGCCAGCGTCAGACGCATGAGGTCCTACGAGCAGTACTTC,14,-,TRBV6-2/TRBV6-3,few,TRBJ2-7
CASSHRGGRPGRTGELFF,TGTGCCAGCAGCCATCGGGGCGGGAGGCCCGGAAGGACCGGGGAGCTGTTTTTT,18,TRBD2,TRBV7-3,many,TRBJ2-2
CASSYHRGTEAFF,TGTGCCAGCAGTTATCACAGGGGCACTGAAGCTTTCTTT,13,TRBD1,TRBV6-2/TRBV6-3,many,TRBJ1-1
CAISEPLGNELFF,TGTGCCATCAGTGAGCCCCTTGGTAATGAGCTGTTCTTC,13,-,TRBV10-3,-,TRBJ2-1
CASSPSVTYEQYF,TGTGCCAGCAGTCCTAGTGTTACCTACGAGCAGTACTTC,13,-,TRBV28,-,TRBJ2-7
CASSNPRGGSYNEQFF,TGTGCCAGCAGCAACCCCAGGGGGGGGTCCTACAATGAGCAGTTCTTC,16,-,TRBV7-3,-,TRBJ2-1
CASSLSGTSLYEQYF,TGTGCCAGCAGCCTCTCCGGGACTAGTCTTTACGAGCAGTACTTC,15,TRBD2,TRBV9,-,TRBJ2-7
CASSARTGGSTEAFF,TGCGCCAGCAGCGCGCGTACGGGGGGATCCACTGAAGCTTTCTTT,15,-,TRBV5-1,-,TRBJ1-1
CASSQASGSQPQHF,TGCGCCAGCAGCCAAGCCTCGGGGAGTCAGCCCCAGCATTTT,14,-,TRBV4-1,-,TRBJ1-5
CASSSIAGLAGGEQFF,TGTGCCAGCAGCTCTATCGCGGGACTAGCGGGAGGTGAGCAGTTCTTC,16,TRBD2,TRBV7-3,few,TRBJ2-1
CASSLMTGKNIQYF,TGTGCCAGCAGTTTAATGACAGGGAAAAACATTCAGTACTTC,14,TRBD1,TRBV28,many,TRBJ2-4
CASSPSGTGGYEQYF,TGTGCCAGCAGCCCCTCCGGGACAGGGGGCTACGAGCAGTACTTC,15,TRBD1,TRBV7-2,-,TRBJ2-7
CASSLGPSGLQETQYF,TGTGCCAGCAGCTTAGGCCCCTCTGGCTTACAAGAGACCCAGTACTTC,16,-,TRBV7-2,few,TRBJ2-5
CSVYRGPEQYF,TGCAGCGTTTACAGGGGGCCCGAGCAGTACTTC,11,TRBD1,TRBV29-1,-,TRBJ2-7
CAWSPGFTKNIQYF,TGTGCCTGGAGTCCGGGCTTTACCAAAAACATTCAGTACTTC,14,-,TRBV30,-,TRBJ2-4
CASSRLDSTWASETQYF,TGTGCCAGCAGCCGACTCGATTCGACCTGGGCATCCGAGACCCAGTACTTC,17,-,TRBV11-1,many,TRBJ2-5
CATSDPTGPSGANVLTF,TGTGCCACCAGTGATCCTACAGGTCCCTCTGGGGCCAACGTCCTGACTTTC,17,-,TRBV24-1,-,TRBJ2-6
CASSQTWTGVAFF,TGTGCCAGCAGCCAAACTTGGACAGGGGTAGCTTTCTTT,13,TRBD1,TRBV4-2,-,TRBJ1-1
CASSRQTTGGDGYTF,TGTGCCAGCAGCCGCCAAACTACAGGGGGCGATGGCTACACCTTC,15,TRBD1,TRBV3-1,few,TRBJ1-2
CASSATGGGQETQYF,TGTGCCAGCAGTGCTACAGGGGGCGGCCAAGAGACCCAGTACTTC,15,TRBD1,TRBV6-4,-,TRBJ2-5